These T cell receptor beta chains were read from a single sample in a study of Ad26.COV2.S vaccination and SARS-CoV-2 variants. The assay was immunoSEQ multiplex PCR, and TCRdb's table has in-frame clones only and misses some. This table has about 350,000 clones, roughly 81% appearing once. The material sequenced was peripheral blood, taken in a trial of Ad26.COV2.S vaccine versus placebo. The receptors were gathered from a person aged 18-65 years who received the Ad26.COV2.S COVID-19 vaccine or a placebo. Both conserved end residues are part of each CDR3. D genes are given only for firm matches. Size is omitted from some rows. Given values are once, few, many or a class for expanded clones.

V gene	D gene	clone size	J gene	CDR3 protein	CDR3 DNA
TRBV6-2/TRBV6-3	TRBD1	NA	TRBJ1-1	CASSYVRGTEAFF	TGTGCCAGCAGTTACGTCAGGGGGACTGAAGCTTTCTTT
TRBV6-5	NA	few	TRBJ1-2	CASSYSVAGPSYTF	TGTGCCAGCAGTTACTCGGTGGCAGGGCCCAGCTACACCTTC
TRBV27	NA	NA	TRBJ2-1	CASSPARQVVAYNEQFF	TGTGCCAGCAGCCCCGCCCGACAGGTCGTTGCCTACAATGAGCAGTTCTTC
TRBV3-1/TRBV3-2	NA	NA	TRBJ1-1	CASSQDWNTEAFF	TGTGCCAGCAGCCAAGATTGGAACACTGAAGCTTTCTTT
TRBV6-2/TRBV6-3	TRBD1	NA	TRBJ2-4	CASSYLRDRINIQYF	TGTGCCAGCAGTTACCTTAGGGACAGAATAAACATTCAGTACTTC
TRBV6-6	NA	NA	TRBJ2-5	CASSYSRGGTQETQYF	TGTGCCAGCAGTTACTCTCGGGGTGGTACCCAAGAGACCCAGTACTTC
TRBV6-5	TRBD2	NA	TRBJ2-7	CASSYATSVPYEQYF	TGTGCCAGCAGTTACGCGACTAGCGTTCCCTACGAGCAGTACTTC
TRBV5-1	NA	NA	TRBJ2-6	CASSFVRGHLSSGANVLTF	TGCGCCAGCAGCTTTGTGAGAGGACACCTTAGCTCTGGGGCCAACGTCCTGACTTTC
TRBV3-1/TRBV3-2	NA	NA	TRBJ2-5	CASSPVPEGGETQYF	TGTGCCAGCAGCCCTGTTCCCGAGGGTGGGGAGACCCAGTACTTC
TRBV18	NA	few	TRBJ2-1	CASSPGEVINEQFF	TGTGCCAGCTCACCAGGGGAAGTGATAAATGAGCAGTTCTTC
TRBV9	TRBD1	once	TRBJ2-3	CASSANEGKPGQGPRDTQYF	TGTGCCAGCAGCGCAAACGAGGGAAAACCGGGACAGGGACCCCGAGATACGCAGTATTTT
TRBV7-2	NA	NA	TRBJ2-7	CASSKLGIVAEQYF	TGTGCCAGCAGCAAGTTAGGGATCGTCGCCGAGCAGTACTTC
TRBV28	TRBD1	once	TRBJ2-7	CASSPRQGNYEQYF	TGTGCCAGCAGTCCACGACAGGGGAACTACGAGCAGTACTTC
TRBV28	TRBD2	NA	TRBJ2-7	CASREPSGSVLEQYF	TGTGCCAGCAGGGAACCTAGCGGGAGTGTCCTCGAGCAGTACTTC
TRBV29-1	NA	NA	TRBJ2-3	CSVFVQVDTDTQYF	TGCAGCGTTTTTGTTCAGGTAGACACAGATACGCAGTATTTT
TRBV2	TRBD1	NA	TRBJ1-1	CATRTTGVGEAFF	TGTGCCACCCGGACGACAGGGGTGGGTGAAGCTTTCTTT
TRBV12-5	TRBD1	NA	TRBJ2-7	CASGLPVGRQGSYEQYF	TGTGCTAGTGGCTTGCCCGTCGGGAGACAGGGGTCCTACGAGCAGTACTTC
TRBV28	TRBD1	NA	TRBJ2-5	CASSPGTGTETQYF	TGTGCCAGCAGTCCAGGGACAGGTACAGAGACCCAGTACTTC
TRBV15	TRBD2	NA	TRBJ2-1	CATSRDGAGGYNEQFF	TGTGCCACCAGCAGAGATGGCGCGGGAGGATACAATGAGCAGTTCTTC
TRBV15	NA	once	TRBJ1-4	CATSAEATNEKLFF	TGTGCCACCAGCGCCGAAGCAACTAATGAAAAACTGTTTTTT
TRBV7-8	TRBD1	NA	TRBJ2-6	CASSSRQGFGANVLTF	TGTGCCAGCAGCTCCAGACAGGGTTTTGGGGCCAACGTCCTGACTTTC
TRBV7-2	NA	NA	TRBJ1-6	CASSLRSGNSPLHF	TGTGCCAGCAGCTTAAGGTCCGGGAATTCACCCCTCCACTTT
TRBV10-1	TRBD2	NA	TRBJ2-5	CASSESASGKETQYF	TGCGCCAGCAGTGAGTCGGCTAGCGGGAAGGAGACCCAGTACTTC
TRBV7-9	NA	NA	TRBJ1-5	CASSPSGDGQPQHF	TGTGCCAGCTCGCCGTCGGGGGATGGTCAGCCCCAGCATTTT
TRBV18	NA	NA	TRBJ2-3	CASSPPAGVSTDTQYF	TGTGCCAGCTCACCACCAGCTGGGGTCAGCACAGATACGCAGTATTTT
TRBV19	NA	NA	TRBJ1-5	CASSMMVNQPQHF	TGTGCCAGTAGTATGATGGTGAATCAGCCCCAGCATTTT
TRBV13	TRBD1	once	TRBJ1-2	CASSLFTGVAGYGYTF	TGTGCCAGCAGCTTATTCACAGGGGTCGCTGGCTATGGCTACACCTTC
TRBV11-2	TRBD1	NA	TRBJ1-1	CASSSQGANTEAFF	TGTGCCAGCAGCTCACAGGGGGCAAACACTGAAGCTTTCTTT
TRBV11-2	NA	NA	TRBJ2-7	CASSLPRGFSYEQYF	TGTGCCAGCAGCTTACCCCGCGGTTTCTCCTACGAGCAGTACTTC
TRBV19	NA	NA	TRBJ2-1	CASSIGARVGYNEQFF	TGTGCCAGTAGTATAGGGGCGCGAGTGGGCTACAATGAGCAGTTCTTC
TRBV7-9	NA	NA	TRBJ1-3	CASSTGSGNTIYF	TGTGCCAGCAGCACTGGGTCTGGAAACACCATATATTTT
TRBV15	TRBD1	NA	TRBJ1-6	CATSRATGQGPNSPLHF	TGTGCCACCAGCAGAGCAACGGGACAGGGCCCCAATTCACCCCTCCACTTT
TRBV27	TRBD1	NA	TRBJ1-1	CASSPGTGGWGTEAFF	TGTGCCAGCAGTCCAGGGACAGGGGGTTGGGGCACTGAAGCTTTCTTT
TRBV6-5	NA	NA	TRBJ1-1	CASSYSREDMNTEAFF	TGTGCCAGCAGTTACTCTAGGGAGGACATGAACACTGAAGCTTTCTTT
TRBV27	NA	NA	TRBJ1-5	CASSLNRDAQPQHF	TGTGCCAGCAGTCTAAACAGGGACGCTCAGCCCCAGCATTTT
TRBV7-6	TRBD1	once	TRBJ1-4	CASSGGTGLTNEKLFF	TGTGCCAGCAGCGGGGGGACAGGCCTAACTAATGAAAAACTGTTTTTT
TRBV11-2	NA	NA	TRBJ1-4	CASSLEYTRAEKLFF	TGTGCCAGCAGCTTAGAGTACACTCGGGCTGAAAAACTGTTTTTT
TRBV28	TRBD2	NA	TRBJ2-2	CASSLFGRGVTTGELFF	TGTGCCAGCAGTTTATTCGGTCGGGGGGTGACCACCGGGGAGCTGTTTTTT
TRBV7-9	NA	NA	TRBJ2-3	CASSSESPNTQYF	TGTGCCAGCAGCTCGGAGTCTCCCAATACGCAGTATTTT
TRBV12-3/TRBV12-4	TRBD1	few	TRBJ1-2	CASSLLRGDGYTF	TGTGCCAGCAGTTTGCTCAGGGGGGACGGCTACACCTTC
TRBV6-5	TRBD1	NA	TRBJ1-6	CASSYLQGENSPLHF	TGTGCCAGCAGTTACTTACAGGGGGAAAATTCACCCCTCCACTTT
TRBV6-5	NA	once	TRBJ2-5	CASRKRAGGETQYF	TGTGCCAGCAGAAAAAGAGCAGGGGGGGAGACCCAGTACTTC
TRBV19	NA	NA	TRBJ1-1	CASSILAGEGNTEAFF	TGTGCCAGTAGTATACTGGCCGGTGAGGGGAACACTGAAGCTTTCTTT
TRBV2	NA	NA	TRBJ1-1	CADSGGTNTEAFF	TGTGCCGACTCCGGGGGGACGAACACTGAAGCTTTCTTT
TRBV12-5	TRBD2	few	TRBJ2-7	CASGSTTRSSGGSSYEQYF	TGTGCTAGTGGTTCGACTACTCGTTCTAGCGGGGGGAGCTCCTACGAGCAGTACTTC
TRBV28	TRBD2	NA	TRBJ2-7	CASSWRGFSYEQYF	TGTGCCAGCAGTTGGCGGGGGTTCTCCTACGAGCAGTACTTC
TRBV11-2	NA	NA	TRBJ2-4	CASSSRLAKNIQYF	TGTGCCAGCAGCTCAAGACTAGCCAAAAACATTCAGTACTTC
TRBV4-1	TRBD2	NA	TRBJ2-2	CASSRFSGAGGELFF	TGCGCCAGCAGCCGATTTAGCGGGGCTGGCGGGGAGCTGTTTTTT
TRBV28	TRBD1	few	TRBJ2-4	CASRSGTGGEDIQYF	TGTGCCAGCAGGAGCGGGACAGGGGGCGAAGACATTCAGTACTTC